This TCR beta chain was obtained from a study of blood T cell repertoires in COVID-19. Original handling: The assay estimated nucleated cells by amplifying reference gene primers. The table came from immunoSEQ multiplex PCR; TCRdb's copy has only in-frame clones and leaves some out. The DNA gave D and trimming, while V, J and clone size come from that table. The sample comprises 300,000 to 450,000 clones, roughly 84% of which are singletons, and about 0.93% rests with the top ten. Living in about two dozen US areas, the participants were between roughly 18 and 89 years of age. Researchers sorted participants into cohorts using their self-reported clinical history. Donors of Cohort 3 who recovered were those that had two negative PCRs, clearance, or symptom resolution. Germline V gene sequence: CDR1 MDHEN, CDR2 SYDVKM. This CDR3 contains 20 residues. The V gene end was trimmed by 6 bases and the J gene end by 7 bases; junction bases not matched to a gene: 27.

The sequencing sample was made of PBMCs or T cells enriched from blood (not recorded which). This clonotype originated in a woman aged 25 to 45 who had recovered from COVID-19. V usage is TRBV28 and J usage is TRBJ1-5; 7 bases align to TRBD1. Written as DNA, the CDR3 is TGTGCCAGCAGCCCAACATGGGGACGGTCGACAGGGTTGTCAGTGCAGCCCCAGCATTTT. This sequence encodes CASSPTWGRSTGLSVQPQHF.